Each of the 17 T cell receptor beta chains below was sequenced from the same sample in a study of identical twins. One entry per CDR3 protein results from TCRdb running MiXCR on the 5' RACE reads. Altogether a few hundred thousand distinct CDR3 sequences are present, approximately 16% being singletons, with the ten largest covering 0.44%. These records were also assigned to another study, of yellow fever vaccine responses in identical twins.

Input material: CD4+ T cells sorted from blood. The receptors derive from a woman aged 18-35 years in good health.

This clonotype was seen more than once but under ten times. The chain couples TRBV24-1 to TRBJ2-7, with D unresolved. V lost 4 bases and J 9 bases, leaving 18 bases between the germline ends. In germline, CDR1 is KGHDR, CDR2 SFDVKD. The CDR3 extends over 14 amino acids. DNA for the CDR3: TGTGCCACCAGTGACCCAAGCCCCTCCAAGGTGCAGTACTTC. The encoded protein is CATSDPSPSKVQYF.

The chain employs TRBV10-2 and TRBJ1-3; D unresolved. Looked up from germline, CDR1 is WSHSY and CDR2 is SAAADI. The CDR3 consists of 13 residues. Trimming took 2 bases from V and 4 from J, leaving 6 bases between them. CDR3 DNA sequence: TGCGCCAGCAGTGAGGGGCGGGGAAACACCATATATTTT. Amino acid sequence: CASSEGRGNTIYF.

In its sample, this clonotype was seen a few times. The chain uses TRBV29-1 and TRBJ1-5; 9 bases are shared with TRBD1. Unmatched junction bases numbered 6, after V lost 7 bases and J lost 5 bases. The germline V gene has CDR1 SQVTM and CDR2 ANQGSEA. The CDR3 length is 13 residues. The CDR3 protein is CSATGGFDQPQHF. The CDR3 nucleotides read TGCAGCGCCACAGGGGGCTTCGATCAGCCCCAGCATTTT.

The J gene is TRBJ2-7, the V gene TRBV6-1; maybe TRBD2 (6 bases). V was shortened by 5 bases and J by 0 bases, with 20 bases between the two germline ends. This CDR3 contains 17 residues. Germline lookup yields CDR1 MNHNS and CDR2 SASEGT. Here the CDR3 DNA reads TGTGCCAGCAGTCCGGGACTCCGAGGATTTAGCTCCTACGAGCAGTACGTC. It yields the protein CASSPGLRGFSSYEQYV.

V gene TRBV27 combines with J gene TRBJ2-1; possibly TRBD1 for D (6 bases). V dropped 3 bases and J dropped 2 bases, with 11 bases sitting between them. Germline V gene data show CDR1 as MNHEY and CDR2 as SMNVEV (reference sequence). The CDR3 spans 15 residues. The CDR3 DNA follows: TGTGCCAGCAGTTTCCAGGGGCGCCCCTACAATGAGCAGTTCTTC. It is translated as CASSFQGRPYNEQFF.

This clonotype turned up a few times. CDR3 sequence: CSASPSGRDTQYF. In DNA form, the CDR3 reads TGCAGTGCTAGCCCTAGCGGTAGAGATACGCAGTATTTT. The chain joins TRBV20-1 to TRBJ2-3, with 7 bases identical to TRBD2. With V trimmed by 3 bases and J by 5 bases, 5 bases remained unmatched. This CDR3 has 13 residues. Germline-derived CDR1 and CDR2 are DFQATT and SNEGSKA (reference sequence).

This clonotype was recorded many times. The chain employs TRBV4-2 and TRBJ2-7, with 7 positions matching TRBD1. Germline trimming cut 1 base from V and 4 bases from J; bases unmatched to any gene: 10. Germline V gives CDR1 LGHNA, CDR2 YNFKEQ. This CDR3 region has 16 residues. The CDR3 bases are TGTGCCAGCAGCCAAGCCATAAGACAGGGATTTTACGAGCAGTACTTC. Translating gives CASSQAIRQGFYEQYF.

The chain combines TRBV27 with TRBJ2-7, with 8 bases matching TRBD1. CDR1 MNHEY and CDR2 SMNVEV come from the germline V gene (reference sequence). The CDR3 spans 15 residues. Trimming took 6 bases from V and 4 from J; bases not matched to a gene: 11. The CDR3 protein is CASSPAGTGLYEQYF. CDR3 sequence (DNA): TGTGCCAGCAGCCCTGCAGGGACAGGTTTATACGAGCAGTACTTC.

This clonotype was seen more than once but under ten times. The chain couples TRBV12-3 or TRBV12-4 to TRBJ1-2; D unclear. Trimming took off 2 bases at V and 6 bases at J, with 1 base between the two ends. The CDR3 contains 10 residues. As DNA, the CDR3 is TGTGCCAGCAGTTTAAATGGCTACACCTTC. It codes for CASSLNGYTF.

The CDR3 sequence is CATQQGLGENTEAFF. CDR3 nucleotides: TGTGCCACCCAGCAGGGTCTTGGTGAGAACACTGAAGCTTTCTTT. The V call is TRBV10-3, the J call TRBJ1-1; a weak D match, TRBD1 (5 bases). CDR1 is ENHRY and CDR2 is SYGVKD in the germline V gene. Deletions cut 10 bases from V and 1 base from J, with 19 bases between. This CDR3 comprises 15 residues.

Notes on this clonotype: The junction does not match germline at one end; this may be a read error. The chain links TRBV20-1 to TRBJ1-5; no clear D. The CDR3 is 16 residues long. CDR1 and CDR2 (germline): DFQATT, SNEGSKA (reference sequence). The CDR3 loop reads CCARDGGYHSNQPQHF. CDR3 DNA sequence: TGCTGTGCTAGAGATGGAGGGTACCATAGCAATCAGCCCCAGCATTTT.

This clonotype was detected only a few times. The chain combines TRBV6-1 with TRBJ2-7; 11 nucleotides agree with TRBD2. The germline V gene has CDR1 MNHNS and CDR2 SASEGT. The length of the CDR3 is 15 residues. The J segment lost 2 bases and the V segment lost 5 bases, leaving 5 bases of the junction unmatched. The CDR3 loop is CASSQTTSGTYEQYF. The CDR3 coding sequence is TGTGCCAGCAGTCAAACGACTAGCGGGACCTACGAGCAGTACTTC.

This rearrangement joins TRBV27 to TRBJ1-2, with TRBD1 matching 10 bases. The germline gives CDR1 MNHEY, CDR2 SMNVEV (reference sequence). V lost 5 bases and J lost 4; bases outside the gene matches: 10. CDR3 length: 16 residues. The DNA for the CDR3 is TGTGCCAGCAGTCCAGGGCCGGGACAGGGGTTCTATGGCTACACCTTC. This encodes CASSPGPGQGFYGYTF.

A note on this clonotype: An end of the junction differs from the germline gene, which may be a read error. The V gene is TRBV4-1, the J gene TRBJ2-1; D is ambiguous. CDR1 is MGHRA and CDR2 is YSYEKL in the germline V gene. The CDR3 runs 16 residues. Here the CDR3 DNA reads TGCGCCAGCAGCCAAATCGACCTAATTTCCTACAGTGAGCAGTTCTTC. Translated: CASSQIDLISYSEQFF.

This chain joins TRBV7-2 and TRBJ2-2; possibly TRBD1 for D (5 bases). Trimming cost V 5 bases and J 4 bases, with 11 bases left between them. CDR1 and CDR2 (germline): SGHTA, FQGNSA. This CDR3 contains 14 residues. The CDR3 coding sequence is TGTGCCAGCAGCAACCTCAGGGTCACCGGGGAGCTGTTTTTT. Its translation is CASSNLRVTGELFF.

In this sample, this clonotype turned up a few times. The V call is TRBV4-1, the J call TRBJ2-2; no reliable D call. The V end lost 4 bases, the J end lost 5 bases, and 8 bases lay between the germline ends. Germline CDR1 reads MGHRA; CDR2 reads YSYEKL. The CDR3 length is 13 residues. CDR3: CASSRPLTGELFF. The CDR3 DNA reads as TGCGCCAGCAGCCGGCCCCTAACCGGGGAGCTGTTTTTT.

This sequence joins TRBV5-1 and TRBJ2-7; D not certain. CDR3 size: 14 residues. Germline CDR1 reads SGHRS; CDR2 reads YFSETQ. V was cut by 3 bases and J by 6 bases, with 16 bases left in between. The CDR3 DNA sequence: TGCGCCAGCAGCTCCGGGTCACAAGTCTCCGAGCAGTACTTC. It specifies CASSSGSQVSEQYF.